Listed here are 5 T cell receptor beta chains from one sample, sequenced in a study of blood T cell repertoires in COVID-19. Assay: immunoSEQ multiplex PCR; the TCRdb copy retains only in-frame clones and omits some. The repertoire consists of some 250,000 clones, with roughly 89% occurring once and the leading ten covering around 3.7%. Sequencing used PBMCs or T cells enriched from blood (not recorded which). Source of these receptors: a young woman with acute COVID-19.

The CDR3 DNA reads TGTGCCACCAGTGGAAAGGGAGCGTACGAGCAGTACTTC. Protein product: CATSGKGAYEQYF. The chain joins TRBV24-1 to TRBJ2-7; D is perhaps TRBD2 (5 bases). Germline CDR1 KGHDR, CDR2 SFDVKD. The CDR3 is 13 amino acids. V lost 5 bases and J lost 4, with 11 bases in between.

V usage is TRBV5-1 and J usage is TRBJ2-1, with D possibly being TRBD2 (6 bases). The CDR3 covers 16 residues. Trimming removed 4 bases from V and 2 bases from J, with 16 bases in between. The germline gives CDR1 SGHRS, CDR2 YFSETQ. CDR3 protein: CASSLIADRAYNEQFF. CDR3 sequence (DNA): TGCGCCAGCAGCCTTATAGCGGACCGAGCCTACAATGAGCAGTTCTTC.

The CDR3 sequence: CASSVDSEPDQPQHF. The CDR3, as DNA: TGTGCCAGCAGCGTAGACAGTGAACCCGATCAGCCCCAGCATTTT. V and J are TRBV13 and TRBJ1-5, with D perhaps TRBD1 (5 bases). CDR1 is PRHDT, CDR2 FYEKMQ, per germline (reference sequence). V lost 5 bases to trimming and J lost 5 bases, with 16 bases between them. The CDR3 runs to 15 residues.

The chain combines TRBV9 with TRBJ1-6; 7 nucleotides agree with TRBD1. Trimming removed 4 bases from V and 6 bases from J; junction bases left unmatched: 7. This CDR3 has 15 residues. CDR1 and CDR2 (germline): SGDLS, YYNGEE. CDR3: CASSPRGQGNSPLHF. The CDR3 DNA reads TGTGCCAGCAGCCCAAGGGGGCAGGGTAATTCACCCCTCCACTTT.

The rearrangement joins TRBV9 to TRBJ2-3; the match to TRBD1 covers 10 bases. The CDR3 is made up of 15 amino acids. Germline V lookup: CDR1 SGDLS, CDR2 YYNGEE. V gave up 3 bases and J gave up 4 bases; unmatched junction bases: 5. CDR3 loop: CASSGGGQGADTQYF. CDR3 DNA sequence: TGTGCCAGCAGCGGGGGCGGACAGGGGGCAGATACGCAGTATTTT.